This paragraph reports one TCR beta chain. Its cognate antigen is unknown. The record originates from a study of T cells in Graves' hyperthyroidism and ophthalmopathy. Each diagnosis drew on symptoms, thyroxine, TRAb, thyroid ultrasound and orbital computed tomography findings. The source material, RNA transcripts, was used to amplify TCR beta CDR3 regions. HTBI primers were used for first-round RT-PCR of the TCR CDR3. In TCRdb, the multiplex PCR reads were re-called with MiXCR into one record per CDR3 protein. Of hundreds of thousands of distinct CDR3 sequences detected, roughly 14% appear once; the ten largest clones hold less than 15%. Study-level findings and limits: Also found in blood were most expanded thyroid clonotypes above 0.001.

The sequence derives from a young man with Graves' ophthalmopathy. Specimen: blood.

The CDR3 loop reads CASSPRYGGELFF. DNA for the CDR3: TGTGCCAGCAGCCCCCGGTATGGCGGGGAGCTGTTTTTT. This chain uses TRBV7-2 with TRBJ2-2; D not resolved. The CDR3 totals 13 residues. V lost 5 bases and J 7 bases, leaving 11 bases between the germline ends. The germline CDR1 and CDR2 sequences are SGHTA and FQGNSA.